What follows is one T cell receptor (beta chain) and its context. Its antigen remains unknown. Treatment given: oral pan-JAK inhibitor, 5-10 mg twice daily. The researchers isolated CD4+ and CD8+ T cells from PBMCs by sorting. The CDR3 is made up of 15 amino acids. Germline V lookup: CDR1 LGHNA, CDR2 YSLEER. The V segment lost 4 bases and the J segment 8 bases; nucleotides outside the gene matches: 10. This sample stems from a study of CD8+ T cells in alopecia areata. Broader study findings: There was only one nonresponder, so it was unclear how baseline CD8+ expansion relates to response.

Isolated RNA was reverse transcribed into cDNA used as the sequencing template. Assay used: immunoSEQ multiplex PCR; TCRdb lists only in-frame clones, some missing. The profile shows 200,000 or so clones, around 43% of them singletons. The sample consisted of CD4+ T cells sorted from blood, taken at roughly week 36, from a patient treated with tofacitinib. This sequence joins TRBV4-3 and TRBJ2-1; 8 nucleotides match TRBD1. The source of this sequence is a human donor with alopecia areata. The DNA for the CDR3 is TGCGCCAGCAGCCCCCGGGACAGGATGTTCGATGAGCAGTTCTTC. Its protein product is CASSPRDRMFDEQFF.